The clone carrying this TCR beta chain has only a few counts. Measured with immunoSEQ multiplex PCR; TCRdb has only the in-frame clones, and not every one. The sample yields roughly 120,000 clones, around nine tenths seen once. The sample originates from a study of blood T cell repertoires in COVID-19. Study information: The cDNA or gDNA used as material had been derived from T cells, B-cell-depleted T cells, or PBMCs.

There are 15 residues in the CDR3. The germline V gene has CDR1 GTSNPN and CDR2 SVGIG (reference sequence). V was clipped by 1 base and J by 3 bases, with 15 bases between them. The chain combines TRBV30 with TRBJ1-1; the D is unclear. This sequence was found in a woman between 45 and 60 years old with acute or convalescent COVID-19. The sequenced sample consisted of peripheral blood. As DNA, the CDR3 is TGTGCCTGGAGTGGAGCCACAGTTTGGGACACTGAAGCTTTCTTT. Encoded protein: CAWSGATVWDTEAFF.